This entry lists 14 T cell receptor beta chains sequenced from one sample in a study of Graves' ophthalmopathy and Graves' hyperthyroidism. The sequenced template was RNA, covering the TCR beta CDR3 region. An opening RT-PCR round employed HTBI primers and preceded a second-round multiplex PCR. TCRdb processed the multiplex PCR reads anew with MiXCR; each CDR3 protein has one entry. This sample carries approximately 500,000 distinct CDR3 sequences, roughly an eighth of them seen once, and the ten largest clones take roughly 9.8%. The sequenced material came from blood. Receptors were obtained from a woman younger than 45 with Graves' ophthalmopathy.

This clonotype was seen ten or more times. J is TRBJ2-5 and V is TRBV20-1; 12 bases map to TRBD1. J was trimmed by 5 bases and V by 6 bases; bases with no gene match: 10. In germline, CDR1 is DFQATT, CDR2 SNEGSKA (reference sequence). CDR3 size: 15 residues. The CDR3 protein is CSAATGTGGVETQYF. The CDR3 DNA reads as TGCAGTGCAGCAACCGGGACAGGGGGCGTTGAGACCCAGTACTTC.

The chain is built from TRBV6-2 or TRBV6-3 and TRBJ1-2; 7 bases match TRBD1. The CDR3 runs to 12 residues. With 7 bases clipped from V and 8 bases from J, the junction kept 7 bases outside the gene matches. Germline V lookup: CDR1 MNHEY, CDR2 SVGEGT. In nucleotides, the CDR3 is TGTGCCAGCACCGAGGGACAGAAAGGCTACACCTTC. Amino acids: CASTEGQKGYTF.

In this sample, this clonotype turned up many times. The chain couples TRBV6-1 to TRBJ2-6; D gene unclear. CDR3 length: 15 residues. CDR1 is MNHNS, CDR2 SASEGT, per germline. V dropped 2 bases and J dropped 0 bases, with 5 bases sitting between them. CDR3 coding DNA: TGTGCCAGCAGTGAAATCACCTCTGGGGCCAACGTCCTGACTTTC. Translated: CASSEITSGANVLTF.

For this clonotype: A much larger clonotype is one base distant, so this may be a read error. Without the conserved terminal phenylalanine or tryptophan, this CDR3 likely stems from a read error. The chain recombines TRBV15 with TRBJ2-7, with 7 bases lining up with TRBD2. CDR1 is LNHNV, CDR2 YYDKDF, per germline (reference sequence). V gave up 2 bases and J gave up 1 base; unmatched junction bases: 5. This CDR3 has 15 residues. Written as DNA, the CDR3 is TGTGCCACCAGCAGAACTAGCGTAGCTTCCTACGAGCAGTACTTG. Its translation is CATSRTSVASYEQYL.

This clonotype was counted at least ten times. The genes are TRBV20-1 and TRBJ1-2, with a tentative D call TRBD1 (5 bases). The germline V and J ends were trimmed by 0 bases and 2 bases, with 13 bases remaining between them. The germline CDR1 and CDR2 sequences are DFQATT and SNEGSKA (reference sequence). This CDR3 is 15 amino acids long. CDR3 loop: CSARDRRVSNYGYTF. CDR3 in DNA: TGCAGTGCTAGAGATCGCAGGGTCTCAAACTATGGCTACACCTTC.

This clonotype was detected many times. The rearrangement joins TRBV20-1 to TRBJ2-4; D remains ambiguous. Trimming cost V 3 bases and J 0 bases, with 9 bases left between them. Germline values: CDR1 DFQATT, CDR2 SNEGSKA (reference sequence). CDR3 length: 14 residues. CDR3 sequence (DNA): TGCAGTGCTAGGCAGGCCCTAGCCAAAAACATTCAGTACTTC. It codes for CSARQALAKNIQYF.

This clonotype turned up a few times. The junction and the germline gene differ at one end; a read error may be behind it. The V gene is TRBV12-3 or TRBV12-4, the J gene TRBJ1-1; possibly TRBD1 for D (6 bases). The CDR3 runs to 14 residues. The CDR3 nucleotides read TGTGCCAGCAGTTTTTTTGGGGGCAACACTGAAGCTTGCTTT. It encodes CASSFFGGNTEACF.

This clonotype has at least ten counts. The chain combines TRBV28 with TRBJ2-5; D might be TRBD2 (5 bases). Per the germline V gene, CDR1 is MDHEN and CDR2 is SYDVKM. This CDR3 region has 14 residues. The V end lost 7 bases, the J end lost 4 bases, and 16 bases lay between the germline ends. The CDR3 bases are TGTGCCAGCACCGGAGGTTGGTTTTTAGAGACCCAGTACTTC. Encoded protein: CASTGGWFLETQYF.

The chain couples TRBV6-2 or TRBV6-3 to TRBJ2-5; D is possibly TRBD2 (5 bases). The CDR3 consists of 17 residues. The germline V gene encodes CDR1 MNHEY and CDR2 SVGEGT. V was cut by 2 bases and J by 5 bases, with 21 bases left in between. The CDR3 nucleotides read TGTGCCAGCAGTTACCCACCCTTCCGGGAATCTTGGGAGACCCAGTACTTC. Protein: CASSYPPFRESWETQYF.

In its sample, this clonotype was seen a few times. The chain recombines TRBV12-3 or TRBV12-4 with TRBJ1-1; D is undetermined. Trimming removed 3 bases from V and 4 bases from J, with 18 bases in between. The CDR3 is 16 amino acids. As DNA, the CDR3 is TGTGCCAGCAGTTTCTTAGGGCTTTTCTCCCGCACTGAAGCTTTCTTT. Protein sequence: CASSFLGLFSRTEAFF.

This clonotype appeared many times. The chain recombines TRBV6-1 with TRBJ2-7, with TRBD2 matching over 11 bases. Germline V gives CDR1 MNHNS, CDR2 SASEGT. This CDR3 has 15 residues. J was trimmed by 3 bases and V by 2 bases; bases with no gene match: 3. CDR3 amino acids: CASSELAGGFYEQYF. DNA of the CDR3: TGTGCCAGCAGTGAACTAGCGGGAGGCTTCTACGAGCAGTACTTC.

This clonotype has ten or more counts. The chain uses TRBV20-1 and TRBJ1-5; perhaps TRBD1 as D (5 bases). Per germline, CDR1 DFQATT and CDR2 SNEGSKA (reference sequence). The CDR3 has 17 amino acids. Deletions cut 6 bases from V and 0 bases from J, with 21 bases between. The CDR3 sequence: CSAMGPIDYNSNQPQHF. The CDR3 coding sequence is TGCAGTGCGATGGGACCCATTGATTATAATAGCAATCAGCCCCAGCATTTT.

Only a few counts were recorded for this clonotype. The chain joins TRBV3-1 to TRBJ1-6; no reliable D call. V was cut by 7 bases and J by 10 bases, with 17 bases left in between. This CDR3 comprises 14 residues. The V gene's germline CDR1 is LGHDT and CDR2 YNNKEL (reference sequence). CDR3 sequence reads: CASNRRVGLSPLHF. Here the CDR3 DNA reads TGTGCCAGCAATCGAAGGGTCGGGCTCTCACCCCTCCACTTT. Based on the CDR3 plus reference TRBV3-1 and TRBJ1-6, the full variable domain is DTAVSQTPKYLVTQMGNDKSIKCEQNLGHDTMYWYKQDSKKFLKIMFSYNNKELIINETVPNRFSPKSPDKAHLNLHINSLELGDSAVYFCASNRRVGLSPLHFGNGTRLTVT.

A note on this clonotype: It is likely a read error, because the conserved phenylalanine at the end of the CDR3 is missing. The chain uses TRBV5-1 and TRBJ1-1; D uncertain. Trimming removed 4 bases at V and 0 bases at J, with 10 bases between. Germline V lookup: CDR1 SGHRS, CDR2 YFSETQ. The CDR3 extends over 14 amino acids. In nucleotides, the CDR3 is TGCGCCAGCAGCATGGACGGGTTGAACACTGAAGCTTTCGTT. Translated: CASSMDGLNTEAFV.